These 21 T cell receptor beta chains came from one sample sequenced in a study of blood T cell repertoires in COVID-19 (dated by TCRdb to the early 2020s). The library was generated by the immunoSEQ multiplex PCR assay. TCRdb took this table from immuneACCESS and kept in-frame rearrangements with V and J called. Such tables lack part of the clones; where checked against another copy, unresolved V genes explain under half of the gap, and the rest is unexplained. The sample table holds about 140,000 clones, of which approximately 89% were seen once. The ten biggest clones cover about 10% of the sample. The sample was peripheral blood. Receptors were obtained from a man aged 55-75 years with active or convalescent COVID-19.

This clone has only a few counts. The CDR3 bases are TGTGCCAGCAGCAAAAAAGATCGGGGTGGGTTCTACGAGCAGTACTTC. It translates to CASSKKDRGGFYEQYF. J is TRBJ2-7 and V is TRBV4-2; D is perhaps TRBD2 (5 bases). The CDR3 is 16 amino acids. Trimming took 5 bases from V and 3 from J, leaving 20 bases between them. The V gene's germline CDR1 is LGHNA and CDR2 YNFKEQ.

This chain links TRBV20-1 with TRBJ2-7; a weak D match, TRBD2 (5 bases). With 3 bases removed from V and 3 bases from J, the gap between germline ends came to 12 bases. The CDR3 extends over 13 amino acids. The germline V gene has CDR1 DFQATT and CDR2 SNEGSKA (reference sequence). The CDR3 loop reads CSASRGIYYEQYF. The CDR3, as DNA: TGCAGTGCTAGTAGAGGGATTTACTACGAGCAGTACTTC.

The chain uses TRBV9 and TRBJ2-3; 9 nucleotides line up with TRBD1. The CDR3 totals 17 residues. Per germline, CDR1 SGDLS and CDR2 YYNGEE. V shed 0 bases, J shed 4 bases, and the junction held 9 bases outside the gene matches. CDR3 region: CASSVAPGTGMADTQYF. CDR3 DNA sequence: TGTGCCAGCAGCGTAGCCCCCGGGACAGGGATGGCAGATACGCAGTATTTT.

V gene TRBV6-5 combines with J gene TRBJ2-1; 9 positions match TRBD1. This CDR3 region has 14 residues. Trimming cost V 3 bases and J 8 bases; bases outside gene matches: 5. The germline CDR1 and CDR2 sequences are MNHEY and SVGAGI. CDR3: CASSYRTGGHEQFF. CDR3 bases: TGTGCCAGCAGTTATCGAACAGGGGGCCATGAGCAGTTCTTC.

This CDR3 is CASSFTGGTNEKLFF. CDR3 DNA sequence: TGTGCCAGCAGTTTCACAGGGGGTACTAATGAAAAACTGTTTTTT. The chain links TRBV6-5 to TRBJ1-4; 8 nucleotides match TRBD1. The CDR3 totals 15 residues. Looked up from germline, CDR1 is MNHEY and CDR2 is SVGAGI. With V trimmed by 4 bases and J by 2 bases, 3 bases remained unmatched.

V is TRBV25-1 and J is TRBJ2-3, with 8 bases that match TRBD2. The CDR3 is 15 residues long. After removal of 5 bases from V and 7 bases from J, the junction contained 11 bases not matched to a gene. In germline, CDR1 is MGHDK, CDR2 SYGVNS. In nucleotides, the CDR3 is TGTGCCAGCAGTAAATCCGGGACTAGGGGAAATACGCAGTATTTT. Amino acids: CASSKSGTRGNTQYF.

The rearrangement uses TRBV24-1 and TRBJ2-2, with 7 positions matching TRBD2. The germline V gene encodes CDR1 KGHDR and CDR2 SFDVKD. CDR3 length equals 16 residues. With V trimmed by 1 base and J by 5 bases, 6 bases remained unmatched. CDR3: CATSDFTTGGTGELFF. The CDR3 DNA reads as TGTGCCACCAGTGATTTTACCACCGGGGGGACCGGGGAGCTGTTTTTT.

This rearrangement joins TRBV27 to TRBJ2-6; possible D gene TRBD1, 5 bases. The CDR3 runs to 16 residues. V was pared by 4 bases and J by 0 bases, with 10 bases between. Per germline, CDR1 MNHEY and CDR2 SMNVEV (reference sequence). Here the CDR3 reads CASSYTGVSGANVLTF. The DNA for the CDR3 is TGTGCCAGCAGTTACACAGGCGTCTCTGGGGCCAACGTCCTGACTTTC.

In this sample, this clone turned up once. The chain links TRBV7-2 to TRBJ1-3; D is ambiguous. The germline V gene has CDR1 SGHTA and CDR2 FQGNSA. V gave up 1 base and J gave up 0 bases, with 7 bases separating them. The CDR3 sequence is 15 residues long. Written as DNA, the CDR3 is TGTGCCAGCAGCTTAGACAGAGCCTCTGGAAACACCATATATTTT. Its translation: CASSLDRASGNTIYF.

The gene calls are TRBV28 and TRBJ1-5, with TRBD1 as a possible D gene (5 bases). CDR1 and CDR2 from the germline V gene are MDHEN and SYDVKM. Trimming pared 10 bases from V and 0 bases from J, leaving 16 bases between. This CDR3 comprises 15 residues. CDR3 sequence reads: CATNPGATSNQPQHF. The CDR3 DNA follows: TGTGCCACCAACCCTGGGGCCACTAGCAATCAGCCCCAGCATTTT. The whole variable domain, filled in from reference TRBV28 and TRBJ1-5, reads DVKVTQSSRYLVKRTGEKVFLECVQDMDHENMFWYRQDPGLGLRLIYFSYDVKMKEKGDIPEGYSVSREKKERFSLILESASTNQTSMYLCATNPGATSNQPQHFGDGTRLSIL.

As regards this clone: Different DNA sequences within this sample yield the same CDR3. The rearrangement joins TRBV14 to TRBJ2-7; a possible D gene is TRBD1 (6 bases). This CDR3 has 14 amino acids. Between the trimmed V and J ends, which lost 4 bases and 0 bases, there was a span of 10 bases. Germline CDR1 reads SGHDN; CDR2 reads FVKESK. The CDR3 DNA is TGTGCCAGCAGCCTGTACAGGGACTCCTACGAGCAGTACTTC. Its translation is CASSLYRDSYEQYF.

This clone was seen just once. CDR3 nucleotide sequence: TGTGCCAGTTGGGGGCGGGAGCACACAGATACGCAGTATTTT. This sequence encodes CASWGREHTDTQYF. This chain connects TRBV6-1 to TRBJ2-3, with D perhaps matching TRBD2 (7 bases). The CDR3 runs 14 residues. Per germline, CDR1 MNHNS and CDR2 SASEGT. V was clipped by 9 bases and J by 2 bases, with 15 bases between them.

Regarding this clone: Other nucleotide sequences in the sample specify the same CDR3. The gene calls are TRBV19 and TRBJ2-7; TRBD2 aligns across 7 bases. The length of the CDR3 is 14 residues. V lost 1 base, J lost 1 base, and 1 base stayed unmatched. Germline CDR1 is LNHDA and CDR2 is SQIVND (reference sequence). CDR3 nucleotides: TGTGCCAGTAGTATAGCGGGAGGATCCTACGAGCAGTACTTC. It encodes CASSIAGGSYEQYF.

The chain links TRBV19 to TRBJ1-1; TRBD1 matches 10 bases. The V segment lost 2 bases and the J segment 6 bases; nucleotides outside the gene matches: 6. Germline values: CDR1 LNHDA, CDR2 SQIVND (reference sequence). This CDR3 is 15 amino acids long. CDR3 nucleotides: TGTGCCAGTAGTATAATGAGACAGGGGGCCGCTGAAGCTTTCTTT. Amino acids: CASSIMRQGAAEAFF.

This rearrangement joins TRBV5-1 to TRBJ2-1, with 8 bases that match TRBD1. The CDR3 has 15 amino acids. Per germline, CDR1 SGHRS and CDR2 YFSETQ. The junction had 8 bases not matched to a gene; V was cut back by 1 base and J by 8 bases. CDR3 loop: CASSLYGQGRDEQFF. CDR3 in DNA: TGCGCCAGCAGCTTGTATGGACAGGGTAGGGATGAGCAGTTCTTC. The entire variable domain, with the rest obtained from reference TRBV5-1 and TRBJ2-1, is as follows: KAGVTQTPRYLIKTRGQQVTLSCSPISGHRSVSWYQQTPGQGLQFLFEYFSETQRNKGNFPGRFSGRQFSNSRSEMNVSTLELGDSALYLCASSLYGQGRDEQFFGPGTRLTVL.

The rearrangement uses TRBV6-2 or TRBV6-3 and TRBJ1-5; D not certain. Trimming shortened V by 4 bases and J by 4 bases, and 11 bases separated the two germline ends. Germline loops: CDR1 MNHEY, CDR2 SVGEGT. The length of the CDR3 is 14 residues. CDR3 region: CASSSSGGNQPQHF. For the CDR3, the DNA is TGTGCCAGCAGTTCCAGTGGAGGTAATCAGCCCCAGCATTTT.

The chain links TRBV6-4 to TRBJ1-3; D is undetermined. This CDR3 region has 17 residues. V lost 0 bases and J 0 bases, leaving 12 bases between the germline ends. The germline gives CDR1 MRHNA, CDR2 SNTAGT. The CDR3: CASSDSLNPSSGNTIYF. CDR3 DNA sequence: TGTGCCAGCAGTGACTCGCTAAATCCGAGCTCTGGAAACACCATATATTTT.

The rearrangement joins TRBV6-5 to TRBJ2-3; maybe TRBD2 (5 bases). Germline loops: CDR1 MNHEY, CDR2 SVGAGI. The CDR3 loop spans 14 amino acids. V was trimmed by 2 bases and J by 1 base, leaving 7 bases between them. As DNA, the CDR3 is TGTGCCAGCAGTTACATCGGGGGCACAGATACGCAGTATTTT. Translated, it gives CASSYIGGTDTQYF.

The chain recombines TRBV7-2 with TRBJ2-1; 10 bases line up with TRBD2. V shed 6 bases, J shed 10 bases, and the junction held 9 bases outside the gene matches. Germline V gene sequence: CDR1 SGHTA, CDR2 FQGNSA. The CDR3 extends over 14 amino acids. The CDR3 sequence: CASSSAGGRKEQFF. The CDR3 DNA reads as TGTGCCAGCAGTTCAGCGGGAGGGCGGAAAGAGCAGTTCTTC.

This chain links TRBV27 with TRBJ1-3; D unresolved. Germline V gene lookup returns CDR1 MNHEY and CDR2 SMNVEV (reference sequence). CDR3 length: 13 residues. The germline V and J ends were trimmed by 4 bases and 0 bases, with 4 bases remaining between them. This CDR3 is CASSSNSGNTIYF. The DNA of the CDR3 is TGTGCCAGCAGTTCTAACTCTGGAAACACCATATATTTT.

The rearrangement uses TRBV9 and TRBJ2-7, with 8 bases aligning to TRBD2. Germline CDR1 and CDR2: SGDLS and YYNGEE. Germline trimming cut 0 bases from V and 1 base from J; bases unmatched to any gene: 3. The CDR3 totals 15 residues. CDR3 nucleotide sequence: TGTGCCAGCAGCGTAGGGGGACTAGTTTCCTACGAGCAGTACTTC. Encoded protein: CASSVGGLVSYEQYF. Complete variable domain (other parts from reference TRBV9 and TRBJ2-7): DSGVTQTPKHLITATGQRVTLRCSPRSGDLSVYWYQQSLDQGLQFLIQYYNGEERAKGNILERFSAQQFPDLHSELNLSSLELGDSALYFCASSVGGLVSYEQYFGPGTRLTVT.